These 7 T cell receptor beta chains were sequenced from one sample in a study of T-cell reconstitution after alpha-beta-depleted transplantation in children. Unique molecular identifiers were used in preparing the TCRbeta library. TCRdb reprocessed the PCR reads via MiXCR and lists one record per CDR3 protein. The table has about 300,000 distinct CDR3 sequences, around 7.1% seen once; the top ten hold over 7.5%. Which antigens these TCRs recognize remains unknown. Overall study findings and caveats: Among T cells one year after transplant, newly produced cells accounted for most counts and diversity.

The sequenced sample was peripheral blood, obtained 360 days after TCRalphabeta/CD19-depleted stem cell transplant. The receptors shown here come from a female patient aged 2 to 10 who had a stem cell transplant for Fanconi anemia, so the T cells may come from the graft donor.

This clonotype was detected a few times. The chain recombines TRBV6-1 with TRBJ2-3; 10 bases are shared with TRBD1. The trim removed 4 bases at V and 3 bases at J, leaving 13 bases unmatched. Germline V gene data show CDR1 as MNHNS and CDR2 as SASEGT. The CDR3 contains 18 residues. The CDR3 is CASSGLKNGTGATDTQYF. CDR3 nucleotides: TGTGCCAGCAGTGGGTTGAAAAACGGGACAGGGGCTACAGATACGCAGTATTTT.

This clonotype has a count of ten or more. The chain has TRBV12-3 or TRBV12-4 and TRBJ1-6; D perhaps matches TRBD1 (5 bases). Trimming removed 5 bases from V and 4 bases from J, with 18 bases in between. The CDR3 runs to 17 residues. The CDR3 DNA follows: TGTGCCAGCAGTAAGGGCGCGGGGGGAATATATAATTCACCCCTCCACTTT. Its translation is CASSKGAGGIYNSPLHF.

Turning to this clonotype: The junction and the germline gene differ at one end; a read error may be behind it. The chain links TRBV2 to TRBJ1-2, with TRBD1 matching 10 bases. There are 15 residues in the CDR3. In germline, CDR1 is SNHLY, CDR2 FYNNEI. The CDR3 loop is CASREGGQGGYGYTF. In DNA, the CDR3 is TGTGCCAGCAGGGAAGGTGGACAGGGGGGCTATGGCTACACCTTC.

This clonotype was recorded many times. The V call is TRBV12-3 or TRBV12-4, the J call TRBJ2-5, with D perhaps assigned TRBD1 or TRBD2 (5 bases each). CDR3 size: 11 residues. The V and J ends lost 6 bases and 7 bases respectively, with 9 bases between them. The CDR3 DNA reads as TGTGCCAGCAGGGGGGACGCGACCCAGTACTTC. Translation gives CASRGDATQYF.

The table lists this clonotype with many counts. The V gene is TRBV25-1, the J gene TRBJ2-1; D possibly uses TRBD1 or TRBD2 (5 bases each). This CDR3 is built from 13 residues. V was clipped by 10 bases and J by 2 bases, with 12 bases between them. Germline CDR1 is MGHDK and CDR2 is SYGVNS. DNA for the CDR3: TGTGCCACCCTCGGGGCTACCTACAATGAGCAGTTCTTC. Residues: CATLGATYNEQFF.

This clonotype was found many times. The rearrangement links TRBV4-3 to TRBJ1-3; unclear D gene. The V and J ends lost 0 bases and 0 bases respectively, with 15 bases between them. There are 18 residues in the CDR3. The germline gives CDR1 LGHNA, CDR2 YSLEER. The CDR3 sequence is CASSQDLLKRGSGNTIYF. The DNA of the CDR3 is TGCGCCAGCAGCCAAGATCTTCTTAAGAGAGGCTCTGGAAACACCATATATTTT.

This clonotype was detected many times. The chain joins TRBV20-1 to TRBJ1-5, with D unresolved. Trimming pared 2 bases from V and 0 bases from J, leaving 5 bases between. The CDR3 totals 13 residues. Germline values: CDR1 DFQATT, CDR2 SNEGSKA (reference sequence). CDR3 loop: CSARLHSNQPQHF. The CDR3 DNA reads TGCAGTGCTAGACTGCATAGCAATCAGCCCCAGCATTTT.